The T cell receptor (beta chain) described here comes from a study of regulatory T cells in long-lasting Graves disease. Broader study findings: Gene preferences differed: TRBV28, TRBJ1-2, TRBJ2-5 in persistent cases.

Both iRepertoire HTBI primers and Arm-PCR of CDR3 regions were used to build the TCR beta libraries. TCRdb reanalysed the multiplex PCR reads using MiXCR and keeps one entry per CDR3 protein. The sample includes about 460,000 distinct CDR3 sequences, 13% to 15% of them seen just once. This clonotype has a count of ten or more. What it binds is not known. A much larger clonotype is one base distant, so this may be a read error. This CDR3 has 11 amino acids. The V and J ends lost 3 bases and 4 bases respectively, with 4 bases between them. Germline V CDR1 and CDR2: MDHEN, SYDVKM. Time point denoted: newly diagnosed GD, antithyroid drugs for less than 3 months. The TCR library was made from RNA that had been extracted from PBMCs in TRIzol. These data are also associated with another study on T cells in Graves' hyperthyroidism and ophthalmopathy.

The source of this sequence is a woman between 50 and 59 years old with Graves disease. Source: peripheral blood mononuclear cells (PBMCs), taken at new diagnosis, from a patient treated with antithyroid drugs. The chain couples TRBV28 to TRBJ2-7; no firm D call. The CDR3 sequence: CASSFMYEQYF. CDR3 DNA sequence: TGTGCCAGCAGTTTTATGTACGAGCAGTACTTC.